This T cell receptor (beta chain) was recovered during a study of blood T cells in healthy people across ages. Overall study context: Capture by template switching was about one barcoded beta molecule per two T cells. Whole-study findings and limits: Estimated diversity, derived from one million T cells, was regarded as an underestimate. Samples with more naive T cells showed higher observed beta diversity.

Next came a second PCR, run for roughly 6 to 11 cycles, which used a sample-barcoded 5' primer along with a J-beta primer mix. Each sample provided no less than 3 million CDR3-containing paired-end reads. TCRdb itself ran the 5' RACE reads through MiXCR, one entry per CDR3 protein. Among some 370,000 distinct CDR3 sequences listed, about half were seen once. In the case of this clonotype: No antigen is known for it.

Trimming cost V 4 bases and J 5 bases, with 11 bases left between them. This CDR3 has 12 residues. From germline, CDR1 is SQVTM and CDR2 ANQGSEA. This sequence joins TRBV29-1 and TRBJ2-5; D might be TRBD1 (6 bases). Material for sequencing was blood. The sequence was collected from a man aged 55 to 70 in good health. This CDR3 reads CSVGQGTETQYF. The CDR3 DNA reads as TGCAGCGTTGGGCAGGGGACGGAGACCCAGTACTTC. The whole variable domain, filled in from reference TRBV29-1 and TRBJ2-5, reads SAVISQKPSRDICQRGTSLTIQCQVDSQVTMMFWYRQQPGQSLTLIATANQGSEATYESGFVIDKFPISRPNLTFSTLTVSNMSPEDSSIYLCSVGQGTETQYFGPGTRLLVL.